One sample yielded the 32 T cell receptor beta chains listed below, sequenced in a study of blood T cells in healthy people across ages. A second roughly 6 to 11 cycle PCR used barcoded and J-beta primers. MiXCR, applied by TCRdb to the 5' RACE reads, yields one record per CDR3 protein. The sample carries roughly 680,000 distinct CDR3 sequences, under 65% recorded once. The sample comprised blood. These receptors came from a woman of 80 years or more in good health.

This chain links TRBV7-9 with TRBJ1-2; D not certain. Trimming pared 1 base from V and 7 bases from J, leaving 16 bases between. The CDR3 extends over 15 amino acids. The germline gives CDR1 SEHNR, CDR2 FQNEAQ (reference sequence). The CDR3 here is CASSLVSQSESGYTF. The DNA for the CDR3 is TGTGCCAGCAGCTTAGTATCCCAGAGCGAGAGTGGCTACACCTTC.

The chain uses TRBV18 and TRBJ2-1; TRBD1 matches at 10 bases. After removal of 5 bases from V and 7 bases from J, the junction contained 17 bases not matched to a gene. This CDR3 is 18 amino acids long. Germline CDR1 and CDR2: KGHSH and LQKENI. CDR3 sequence: CASSATGTGEGIANEQFF. CDR3 DNA sequence: TGTGCCAGCTCAGCGACCGGGACAGGGGAAGGGATCGCGAATGAGCAGTTCTTC.

This clonotype was found many times. One end of the junction fails to match germline, which may point to a read error. This chain uses TRBV4-3 with TRBJ1-2; the D gene is possibly TRBD1 (5 bases). This CDR3 region has 14 residues. Germline CDR1 is LGHNA and CDR2 is YSLEER. DNA for the CDR3: TGTGCCAGCAGCCAAGATCGGGGGAACTATGGCTACACCTTC. It is translated as CASSQDRGNYGYTF.

This chain joins TRBV10-3 and TRBJ1-2, with D unclear. This CDR3 spans 13 amino acids. Germline V gene sequence: CDR1 ENHRY, CDR2 SYGVKD. V lost 3 bases and J lost 8, with 13 bases in between. The CDR3 DNA follows: TGTGCCATCAGTGACGGGCGCAGTGAAGGCTACACCTTC. This sequence encodes CAISDGRSEGYTF.

V is TRBV20-1 and J is TRBJ2-5; D not certain. Trimming removed 6 bases at V and 0 bases at J, with 14 bases between. Germline V gene lookup returns CDR1 DFQATT and CDR2 SNEGSKA (reference sequence). There are 14 residues in the CDR3. Written as DNA, the CDR3 is TGCAGTGCAATGGAGACGCAAAACCAAGAGACCCAGTACTTC. As protein: CSAMETQNQETQYF.

The J gene is TRBJ1-1, the V gene TRBV29-1; 7 nucleotides line up with TRBD1. With 0 bases clipped from V and 11 bases from J, the junction kept 12 bases outside the gene matches. This CDR3 region has 14 residues. Germline V gene data show CDR1 as SQVTM and CDR2 as ANQGSEA. CDR3 coding DNA: TGCAGCGTTGAAGACAGCCAGGACAGGACTTTGGCTTTCTTT. This sequence encodes CSVEDSQDRTLAFF.

This clonotype has ten or more counts. CDR3 in DNA: TGTGCCAGCAGCTTGGGCGGGCCCATGAACACTGAAGCTTTCTTT. Its protein is CASSLGGPMNTEAFF. V gene TRBV5-4 combines with J gene TRBJ1-1; D remains ambiguous. V lost 0 bases to trimming and J lost 0 bases, with 9 bases between them. This CDR3 is 15 amino acids long. The germline V gene encodes CDR1 SGHNT and CDR2 YYREEE (reference sequence).

Concerning this clonotype itself: With a much larger clone just one base away, this may be a read error. The V call is TRBV5-1, the J call TRBJ2-4; 8 nucleotides match TRBD1. With the DNA end fitting TRBJ2-7 better, the J assignment may be wrong. This CDR3 has 14 residues. Germline lookup yields CDR1 SGHRS and CDR2 YFSETQ. CDR3: CAGSLGTGNYEQYF. The CDR3 nucleotides are TGCGCCGGCAGCTTGGGGACAGGTAACTACGAGCAGTACTTC.

The gene calls are TRBV15 and TRBJ2-5; 11 nucleotides align to TRBD2. CDR3 size: 17 residues. J was trimmed by 7 bases and V by 2 bases; bases with no gene match: 12. Looked up from germline, CDR1 is LNHNV and CDR2 is YYDKDF (reference sequence). The CDR3 nucleotides are TGTGCCACCAGCAGACCTGGGGGACTAGCGGCTGATGGGACCCAGTACTTC. It encodes CATSRPGGLAADGTQYF.

This clonotype was detected many times. The chain couples TRBV3-1 to TRBJ2-1; no clear D. V was cut by 4 bases and J by 8 bases, with 15 bases left in between. From germline, CDR1 is LGHDT and CDR2 YNNKEL (reference sequence). The CDR3 is 14 residues long. The CDR3 region is CASSRGRKGDEQFF. As DNA, the CDR3 is TGTGCCAGCAGCCGGGGTCGCAAGGGCGATGAGCAGTTCTTC.

This chain uses TRBV20-1 with TRBJ2-7; a weak D match, TRBD1 (6 bases). Near its end, the DNA agrees better with TRBJ2-5, so the J call may be wrong. The CDR3 runs to 17 residues. From germline, CDR1 is DFQATT and CDR2 SNEGSKA (reference sequence). In DNA form, the CDR3 reads TGCAGTGCTAGACCCCCGCTATTACAGGGCCTGGTGGAGACCCAGTACTTC. Translation: CSARPPLLQGLVETQYF.

Note on this clonotype: A much larger clone sits a single nucleotide away, making a read error possible. The chain is built from TRBV27 and TRBJ2-3; the D gene is possibly TRBD1 (6 bases). The V gene's germline CDR1 is MNHEY and CDR2 SMNVEV (reference sequence). This CDR3 is 14 amino acids long. V lost 8 bases, J lost 6 bases, and 18 bases lay in between. The CDR3 is CASRNRAFADTQYF. In DNA form, the CDR3 reads TGTGCCAGCCGGAACAGGGCGTTTGCTGATACGCAGTATTTT.

This clonotype was counted a few times. The V gene is TRBV12-3 or TRBV12-4, the J gene TRBJ2-7; D is unclear. Trimming shortened V by 2 bases and J by 5 bases, and 7 bases separated the two germline ends. The CDR3 is made up of 12 amino acids. CDR3 region: CASSLSANEQYF. CDR3 coding DNA: TGTGCCAGCAGTTTATCAGCGAACGAGCAGTACTTC.

A word on this clonotype: Given a much more abundant clone one base away, this may be a read error. This rearrangement joins TRBV20-1 to TRBJ2-5; 10 nucleotides agree with TRBD2. CDR1 and CDR2 from the germline V gene are DFQATT and SNEGSKA (reference sequence). This CDR3 is 12 amino acids long. CDR3 sequence (DNA): TGCAGCGCCCGGACTAGCGGAGAGACCCAGTACTTC. The encoded protein is CSARTSGETQYF.

The chain recombines TRBV20-1 with TRBJ2-3; weak D call: TRBD2 (5 bases). Trimming stripped 0 bases from V and 0 bases from J, with 10 bases between. Per the germline V gene, CDR1 is DFQATT and CDR2 is SNEGSKA (reference sequence). CDR3 size: 15 residues. CDR3 in amino acids: CSARDFGISTDTQYF. CDR3 nucleotide sequence: TGCAGTGCTAGAGATTTCGGGATTAGCACAGATACGCAGTATTTT.

This clonotype was seen many times. The chain recombines TRBV24-1 with TRBJ2-1, with 7 bases matching TRBD1. With 4 bases clipped from V and 1 base from J, the junction kept 6 bases outside the gene matches. Germline-derived CDR1 and CDR2 are KGHDR and SFDVKD. This CDR3 has 16 amino acids. CDR3 sequence reads: CATSDDRARSYNEQFF. The CDR3 coding sequence is TGTGCCACCAGTGACGACAGGGCGAGGTCCTACAATGAGCAGTTCTTC.

This clonotype turned up a few times. The chain has TRBV2 and TRBJ1-1, with D unresolved. The CDR3 is 13 residues long. The germline gives CDR1 SNHLY, CDR2 FYNNEI. The germline V and J ends were trimmed by 4 bases and 1 base, with 7 bases remaining between them. The chain's CDR3 is CASSGSGNTEAFF. CDR3 coding DNA: TGTGCCAGCAGTGGATCGGGGAACACTGAAGCTTTCTTT.

This clonotype was seen at least ten times. This chain uses TRBV12-3 or TRBV12-4 with TRBJ1-2, with 9 nucleotides matching TRBD1. The length of the CDR3 is 15 residues. The junction had 8 bases not matched to a gene; V was cut back by 5 bases and J by 4 bases. CDR3 DNA sequence: TGTGCCAGCAGTCCTACAGGGGGCGGATTCTATGGCTACACCTTC. It encodes CASSPTGGGFYGYTF.

This clonotype showed up just a few times. The V and J genes are TRBV13 and TRBJ2-1; D gene uncertain. CDR1 and CDR2 (germline): PRHDT, FYEKMQ (reference sequence). Trimming stripped 6 bases from V and 0 bases from J, with 9 bases between. This CDR3 contains 14 residues. CDR3 coding DNA: TGTGCCAGCAGTGGACCTACCTCCTACAATGAGCAGTTCTTC. It is translated as CASSGPTSYNEQFF. Together with reference TRBV13 and TRBJ2-1, the CDR3 gives the full variable domain: AAGVIQSPRHLIKEKRETATLKCYPIPRHDTVYWYQQGPGQDPQFLISFYEKMQSDKGSIPDRFSAQQFSDYHSELNMSSLELGDSALYFCASSGPTSYNEQFFGPGTRLTVL.

This clonotype was picked up a small number of times. This rearrangement joins TRBV3-1 to TRBJ2-4; D is uncertain. The end of the DNA fits TRBJ2-7 better, so the J call may be wrong. Germline lookup yields CDR1 LGHDT and CDR2 YNNKEL (reference sequence). The CDR3 loop spans 13 amino acids. The CDR3 DNA reads TGTGCCAGCAGCCAAGTCCCGGGTGGCGAGCAGTACTTC. Protein: CASSQVPGGEQYF.

CDR3 amino acids: CASSTPSGSYNEQFF. The CDR3 DNA sequence: TGTGCCAGCAGCACCCCAAGCGGCTCCTACAATGAGCAGTTCTTC. The chain combines TRBV7-9 with TRBJ2-1, with D possibly matching TRBD2 (5 bases). Trimming removed 5 bases from V and 0 bases from J, with 11 bases in between. Germline V gives CDR1 SEHNR, CDR2 FQNEAQ (reference sequence). There are 15 residues in the CDR3.

The chain recombines TRBV2 with TRBJ1-4, with unresolved D. CDR1 and CDR2 from the germline V gene are SNHLY and FYNNEI. The CDR3 length is 11 residues. The ends were cut back, 6 bases at V and 4 bases at J, with 3 bases in the middle. CDR3 nucleotide sequence: TGTGCCAGCAGGCTTAATGAAAAACTGTTTTTT. Encoded protein: CASRLNEKLFF.

The chain combines TRBV6-5 with TRBJ2-4; TRBD1 matches 7 bases. The J call may be mistaken, given a closer DNA end match to TRBJ2-7. The CDR3 loop spans 16 amino acids. The germline gives CDR1 MNHEY, CDR2 SVGAGI. CDR3 bases: TGTGCCAGCAGTTACTCGCAGGGGGAAGCATCTTACGAGCAGTACTTC. It is translated as CASSYSQGEASYEQYF.

The chain carries TRBV5-6 and TRBJ2-1; unclear D gene. CDR1 and CDR2 (germline): SGHDT, YYEEEE. The CDR3 extends over 15 amino acids. The ends were cut back, 6 bases at V and 2 bases at J, with 15 bases in the middle. The CDR3 spells CASTLKGITYNEQFF. DNA for the CDR3: TGTGCCAGCACCCTAAAAGGGATCACCTACAATGAGCAGTTCTTC.

Only a few counts were recorded for this clonotype. J is TRBJ2-1 and V is TRBV20-1, with 8 bases fitting TRBD2. V shed 6 bases and J 5 bases; nucleotides not matched to a gene: 12. Germline CDR1 is DFQATT and CDR2 is SNEGSKA (reference sequence). This CDR3 has 15 amino acids. The CDR3 loop is CSAPPGSGGNNEQFF. The CDR3 bases are TGCAGTGCACCGCCGGGGAGCGGGGGAAACAATGAGCAGTTCTTC.

The J gene is TRBJ2-5, the V gene TRBV29-1; a weak D match, TRBD1 (6 bases). Gene TRBJ2-7 matches the end of the DNA better, so the J call may be wrong. The germline V gene encodes CDR1 SQVTM and CDR2 ANQGSEA. The CDR3 length is 13 residues. Here the CDR3 reads CSVESQGPYEQYF. CDR3 nucleotide sequence: TGCAGCGTTGAGTCACAGGGACCCTACGAGCAGTACTTC.

The rearrangement uses TRBV2 and TRBJ1-1; D perhaps matches TRBD1 (6 bases). Trimming cost V 4 bases and J 10 bases, with 13 bases left between them. The CDR3 has 12 amino acids. Germline V gene sequence: CDR1 SNHLY, CDR2 FYNNEI. The CDR3 coding sequence is TGTGCCAGCAGTGGGGGGCGGGCCAGAGCTTTCTTT. This encodes CASSGGRARAFF.

The V call is TRBV15, the J call TRBJ2-2, with D perhaps matching TRBD2 (5 bases). Germline CDR1 is LNHNV and CDR2 is YYDKDF (reference sequence). This CDR3 has 17 residues. V was cut by 5 bases and J by 5 bases, with 21 bases left in between. This CDR3 reads CATSQKSEFWRTGELFF. DNA of the CDR3: TGTGCCACCAGCCAAAAATCAGAGTTTTGGAGGACCGGGGAGCTGTTTTTT.

The chain uses TRBV4-2 and TRBJ1-2; D perhaps matches TRBD1 (5 bases). The CDR3 consists of 16 residues. V was cut by 0 bases and J by 0 bases, with 11 bases left in between. CDR1 and CDR2 from the germline V gene are LGHNA and YNFKEQ. This CDR3 reads CASSQDPGGANYGYTF. The CDR3 DNA reads as TGTGCCAGCAGCCAAGATCCGGGGGGAGCTAACTATGGCTACACCTTC.

The rearrangement joins TRBV7-9 to TRBJ2-1; 14 bases are shared with TRBD2. The last part of the DNA fits TRBJ2-7 better; the J call may be wrong. From germline, CDR1 is SEHNR and CDR2 FQNEAQ (reference sequence). This CDR3 spans 16 amino acids. The CDR3 bases are TGTGCCAGCAGCCTGGGACTAGCGGGAGTCTACAATGAGCAGTACTTC. It codes for CASSLGLAGVYNEQYF.

This clonotype was observed a few times. The chain combines TRBV27 with TRBJ2-1, with D possibly matching TRBD1 (5 bases). The germline V gene has CDR1 MNHEY and CDR2 SMNVEV (reference sequence). Trimming left V 0 bases short and J 4 bases short, with 13 bases between. The CDR3 is 16 residues long. The DNA of the CDR3 is TGTGCCAGCAGTTTATCCCCGGACACCAGTTACAATGAGCAGTTCTTC. Its protein is CASSLSPDTSYNEQFF.

V and J are TRBV29-1 and TRBJ2-3, with D perhaps matching TRBD2 (7 bases). There are 13 residues in the CDR3. Germline-derived CDR1 and CDR2 are SQVTM and ANQGSEA. V was pared by 4 bases and J by 5 bases, with 13 bases between. The DNA for the CDR3 is TGCAGCGTTGCCGGGGGGCTGAGAGATACGCAGTATTTT. Its translation: CSVAGGLRDTQYF.